The next 23 T cell receptor beta chains were all read from a single sample in a study of T cells in Graves' hyperthyroidism and ophthalmopathy. The source material, RNA transcripts, was used to amplify TCR beta CDR3 regions. HTBI primers were used for first-round RT-PCR of the TCR CDR3. MiXCR, applied by TCRdb to the multiplex PCR reads, yields one record per CDR3 protein. Of 400,000 to 600,000 distinct CDR3 sequences in the sample, 20% were seen once. Material for sequencing was blood. These receptors were taken from a man aged 18-30 years with Graves' hyperthyroidism.

The sample holds many counts of this clonotype. The chain combines TRBV20-1 with TRBJ2-7, with D unclear. The V end was cut by 6 bases, the J end by 0 bases, with 12 bases between. Germline assignment: CDR1 DFQATT and CDR2 SNEGSKA (reference sequence). The CDR3 runs 13 residues. The CDR3 DNA sequence: TGCAGTGCCACAAGACCCACCTCCTACGAGCAGTACTTC. The encoded protein is CSATRPTSYEQYF.

This clonotype was seen a few times. The V and J genes are TRBV12-3 or TRBV12-4 and TRBJ1-1; D ambiguous. V dropped 3 bases and J dropped 6 bases, with 11 bases sitting between them. CDR3 length equals 13 residues. For the CDR3, the DNA is TGTGCCAGCAGTTTTACGGGGAATGCTGAAGCTTTCTTT. Translation: CASSFTGNAEAFF.

The table lists this clonotype with many counts. The chain combines TRBV20-1 with TRBJ2-4; D is perhaps TRBD1 (5 bases). V was pared by 3 bases and J by 11 bases, with 26 bases between. This CDR3 is built from 16 residues. From germline, CDR1 is DFQATT and CDR2 SNEGSKA (reference sequence). CDR3 in DNA: TGCAGTGCTAGGCGCGCACGGCGATGGGGTGGGGCACTTCAGTACTTC. Protein: CSARRARRWGGALQYF.

This clonotype has a count of ten or more. V usage is TRBV20-1 and J usage is TRBJ1-2, with 8 bases matching TRBD1. The CDR3 loop spans 16 amino acids. CDR1 is DFQATT, CDR2 SNEGSKA, per germline (reference sequence). J gave up 4 bases and V 0 bases, and 10 bases lay outside the gene matches. The CDR3 spells CSARDTQGAWVYGYTF. In nucleotides, the CDR3 is TGCAGTGCTAGAGATACCCAGGGGGCTTGGGTCTATGGCTACACCTTC.

This clonotype came up many times. V and J are TRBV2 and TRBJ2-5, with D perhaps assigned TRBD1 or TRBD2 (6 bases each). The CDR3 totals 13 residues. Germline V lookup: CDR1 SNHLY, CDR2 FYNNEI. The V and J ends lost 5 bases and 4 bases respectively, with 11 bases between them. CDR3 in amino acids: CASSWGAGETQYF. The CDR3 bases are TGTGCCAGCAGTTGGGGGGCCGGAGAGACCCAGTACTTC. Supplemented by reference TRBV2 and TRBJ2-5, the full variable domain reads EPEVTQTPSHQVTQMGQEVILRCVPISNHLYFYWYRQILGQKVEFLVSFYNNEISEKSEIFDDQFSVERPDGSNFTLKIRSTKLEDSAMYFCASSWGAGETQYFGPGTRLLVL.

This clonotype was counted a few times. This chain uses TRBV18 with TRBJ1-1; D possibly corresponds to TRBD1 (5 bases). Germline CDR1 reads KGHSH; CDR2 reads LQKENI. V shed 0 bases and J shed 5 bases, with 7 bases lying between them. This CDR3 has 13 residues. The CDR3 sequence: CASSPPEGTEAFF. The CDR3 bases are TGTGCCAGCTCACCACCGGAGGGGACTGAAGCTTTCTTT.

This clonotype has at least ten counts. This rearrangement joins TRBV20-1 to TRBJ2-7; 8 bases are a match to TRBD2. Germline CDR1 is DFQATT and CDR2 is SNEGSKA (reference sequence). V shed 3 bases, J shed 4 bases, and the junction held 8 bases outside the gene matches. The CDR3 spans 14 residues. CDR3 amino acids: CSASGLAGPYEQYF. The CDR3 nucleotides read TGCAGTGCTAGTGGCCTAGCGGGTCCGTACGAGCAGTACTTC.

This clonotype came up many times. V is TRBV28 and J is TRBJ1-5; D is undetermined. CDR1 is MDHEN and CDR2 is SYDVKM in the germline V gene. CDR3 length equals 15 residues. V dropped 5 bases and J dropped 5 bases, with 16 bases sitting between them. This CDR3 reads CASSPPGSAYQPQHF. The CDR3 nucleotides read TGTGCCAGCAGTCCGCCCGGGTCCGCATATCAGCCCCAGCATTTT.

This clonotype was observed at least ten times. The chain employs TRBV27 and TRBJ1-5; 9 positions match TRBD1. Unmatched junction bases numbered 7, after V lost 4 bases and J lost 0 bases. CDR1 and CDR2 from the germline V gene are MNHEY and SMNVEV (reference sequence). CDR3 length: 17 residues. CDR3 nucleotides: TGTGCCAGCAGTTCGGGACAGGGAAGCTATAGCAATCAGCCCCAGCATTTT. Amino acid sequence: CASSSGQGSYSNQPQHF.

A few counts support this clonotype. The chain combines TRBV5-4 with TRBJ1-1; D perhaps matches TRBD1 (5 bases). The CDR3 loop spans 15 amino acids. V dropped 3 bases and J dropped 1 base, with 13 bases sitting between them. Germline CDR1 is SGHNT and CDR2 is YYREEE (reference sequence). The CDR3 sequence is CASSSHPTANTEAFF. The CDR3 region has the DNA TGTGCCAGCAGCTCTCATCCGACAGCGAACACTGAAGCTTTCTTT.

This clonotype was detected a few times. The V call is TRBV25-1, the J call TRBJ2-7, with D tentatively TRBD1 (5 bases). Trimming left V 3 bases short and J 5 bases short, with 11 bases between. The CDR3 runs to 13 residues. The germline V gene encodes CDR1 MGHDK and CDR2 SYGVNS. The CDR3 loop reads CASSEAGYHEQYF. The CDR3, as DNA: TGTGCCAGCAGTGAGGCAGGGTACCACGAGCAGTACTTC.

This clonotype was detected many times. The CDR3 here is CSARDTVAGNTIYF. The CDR3 DNA reads as TGCAGTGCTAGAGATACAGTCGCTGGAAACACCATATATTTT. This rearrangement joins TRBV20-1 to TRBJ1-3, with unresolved D. Germline CDR1 is DFQATT and CDR2 is SNEGSKA (reference sequence). Trimming removed 0 bases at V and 2 bases at J, with 8 bases between. The CDR3 spans 14 residues.

This clonotype came up a few times. The chain is built from TRBV20-1 and TRBJ2-3; perhaps TRBD2 as D (5 bases). Germline assignment: CDR1 DFQATT and CDR2 SNEGSKA (reference sequence). Trimming removed 3 bases from V and 1 base from J, with 8 bases in between. This CDR3 comprises 13 residues. Here the CDR3 reads CSASPAGTDTQYF. The CDR3 DNA sequence: TGCAGTGCTAGTCCAGCGGGCACAGATACGCAGTATTTT.

This clonotype was seen ten or more times. The chain has TRBV19 and TRBJ1-3; no reliable D call. Trimming pared 3 bases from V and 0 bases from J, leaving 9 bases between. Germline V gene lookup returns CDR1 LNHDA and CDR2 SQIVND (reference sequence). The CDR3 contains 15 residues. CDR3 sequence (DNA): TGTGCCAGTAGTATGGCGACATTCTCTGGAAACACCATATATTTT. This sequence encodes CASSMATFSGNTIYF.

This clonotype was observed a handful of times. The chain couples TRBV3-1 to TRBJ2-5; TRBD1 is a possible D gene (6 bases). From germline, CDR1 is LGHDT and CDR2 YNNKEL (reference sequence). The length of the CDR3 is 15 residues. V was cut by 4 bases and J by 5 bases, with 17 bases left in between. The CDR3: CASSLNLQGGETQYF. The CDR3 coding sequence is TGTGCCAGCAGCCTTAATCTACAGGGCGGGGAGACCCAGTACTTC.

This clonotype was seen repeatedly, ten times or more. The chain carries TRBV12-3 or TRBV12-4 and TRBJ2-2, with 13 positions matching TRBD2. V lost 4 bases, J lost 4 bases, and 0 bases stayed unmatched. There are 15 residues in the CDR3. The chain's CDR3 is CASSWTSGSTGELFF. In nucleotides, the CDR3 is TGTGCCAGCAGTTGGACTAGCGGGAGCACCGGGGAGCTGTTTTTT.

Points on this clonotype: The CDR3 does not close with the conserved phenylalanine or tryptophan, likely indicating a read error. V and J are TRBV5-1 and TRBJ1-1, with unresolved D. Trimming took 4 bases from V and 2 from J, leaving 9 bases between them. The CDR3 is made up of 13 amino acids. Germline-derived CDR1 and CDR2 are SGHRS and YFSETQ. CDR3: CASSRALNTEAFV. The DNA for the CDR3 is TGCGCCAGCAGCCGGGCCCTAAACACTGAAGCTTTCGTT.

This clonotype has at least ten counts. This rearrangement joins TRBV25-1 to TRBJ1-2; D is undetermined. Germline V CDR1 and CDR2: MGHDK, SYGVNS. The CDR3 contains 14 residues. The ends were cut back, 4 bases at V and 3 bases at J, with 12 bases in the middle. This CDR3 reads CASSGSGWDYGYTF. The CDR3 region has the DNA TGTGCCAGCAGTGGGAGCGGATGGGACTATGGCTACACCTTC.

A few counts support this clonotype. The gene calls are TRBV5-1 and TRBJ1-2; D uncertain. The ends were cut back, 5 bases at V and 2 bases at J, with 16 bases in the middle. The CDR3 loop spans 15 amino acids. Germline V lookup: CDR1 SGHRS, CDR2 YFSETQ. For the CDR3, the DNA is TGCGCCAGCAGGCACTCGTGGGAGCAAAACTATGGCTACACCTTC. This sequence encodes CASRHSWEQNYGYTF.

This clonotype was detected only a few times. A much larger clone is a single base away; this may be a read error. The rearrangement joins TRBV12-3 or TRBV12-4 to TRBJ2-7, with D perhaps matching TRBD1 (6 bases). Trimming pared 4 bases from V and 6 bases from J, leaving 10 bases between. This CDR3 comprises 12 residues. CDR3: CASSYGQSEQYF. The CDR3 coding sequence is TGTGCCAGCAGTTACGGACAGAGCGAGCAGTACTTC.

This chain connects TRBV28 to TRBJ1-1, with D uncertain. The CDR3 is 12 residues long. Germline CDR1 is MDHEN and CDR2 is SYDVKM. Trimming cost V 2 bases and J 6 bases, with 7 bases left between them. In nucleotides, the CDR3 is TGTGCCAGCAGTTTACGCCCTGCTGAAGCTTTCTTT. It yields the protein CASSLRPAEAFF. The full variable domain, in which reference TRBV28 and TRBJ1-1 provide the parts outside the CDR3, is DVKVTQSSRYLVKRTGEKVFLECVQDMDHENMFWYRQDPGLGLRLIYFSYDVKMKEKGDIPEGYSVSREKKERFSLILESASTNQTSMYLCASSLRPAEAFFGQGTRLTVV.

This clonotype was seen only a few times. The J gene is TRBJ1-2, the V gene TRBV5-1; D not certain. The CDR3 runs to 14 residues. With 0 bases removed from V and 2 bases from J, the gap between germline ends came to 8 bases. Per the germline V gene, CDR1 is SGHRS and CDR2 is YFSETQ. The CDR3 region is CASSLVSENYGYTF. CDR3 DNA: TGCGCCAGCAGCTTGGTCTCGGAAAACTATGGCTACACCTTC.

This clonotype was picked up one time. The chain carries TRBV12-3 or TRBV12-4 and TRBJ1-1; unclear D gene. The CDR3 is 13 amino acids. Trimming shortened V by 7 bases and J by 2 bases, and 11 bases separated the two germline ends. CDR3 in DNA: TGTGCCAGCACCTCTCCCTCAAACACTGAAGCTTTCTTT. It codes for CASTSPSNTEAFF.